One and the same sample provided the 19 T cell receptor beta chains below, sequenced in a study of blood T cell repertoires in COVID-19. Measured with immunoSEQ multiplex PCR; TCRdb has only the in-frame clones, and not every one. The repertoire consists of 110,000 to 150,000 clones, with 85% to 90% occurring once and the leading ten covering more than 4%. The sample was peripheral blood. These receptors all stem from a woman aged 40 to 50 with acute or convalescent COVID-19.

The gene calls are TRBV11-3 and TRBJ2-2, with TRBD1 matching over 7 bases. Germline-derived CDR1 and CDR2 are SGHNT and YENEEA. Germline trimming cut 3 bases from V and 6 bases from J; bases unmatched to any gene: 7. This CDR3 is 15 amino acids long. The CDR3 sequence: CASSFSDRLPGELFF. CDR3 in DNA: TGTGCCAGCAGCTTTTCGGACAGGCTCCCCGGGGAGCTGTTTTTT. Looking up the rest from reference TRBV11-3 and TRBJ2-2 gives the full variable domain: EAGVVQSPRYKIIEKKQPVAFWCNPISGHNTLYWYLQNLGQGPELLIRYENEEAVDDSQLPKDRFSAERLKGVDSTLKIQPAELGDSAVYLCASSFSDRLPGELFFGEGSRLTVL.

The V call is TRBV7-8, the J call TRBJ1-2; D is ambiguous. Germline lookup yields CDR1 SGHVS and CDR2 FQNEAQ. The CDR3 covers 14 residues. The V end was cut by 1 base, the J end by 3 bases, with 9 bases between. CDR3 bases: TGTGCCAGCAGCTTAGGGTCTGGCCACTATGGCTACACCTTC. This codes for CASSLGSGHYGYTF.

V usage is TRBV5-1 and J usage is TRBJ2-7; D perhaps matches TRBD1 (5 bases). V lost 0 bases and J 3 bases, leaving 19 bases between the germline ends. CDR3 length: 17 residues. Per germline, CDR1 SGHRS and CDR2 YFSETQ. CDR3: CASSLEVPGYHIYEQYF. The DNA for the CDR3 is TGCGCCAGCAGCTTGGAAGTCCCAGGGTATCATATCTACGAGCAGTACTTC.

The CDR3: CASSEFEDEQYF. CDR3 sequence (DNA): TGTGCCAGCAGTGAATTTGAGGACGAGCAGTACTTC. The rearrangement links TRBV25-1 to TRBJ2-7; D is unclear. The length of the CDR3 is 12 residues. V was clipped by 1 base and J by 5 bases, with 6 bases between them. The V gene's germline CDR1 is MGHDK and CDR2 SYGVNS.

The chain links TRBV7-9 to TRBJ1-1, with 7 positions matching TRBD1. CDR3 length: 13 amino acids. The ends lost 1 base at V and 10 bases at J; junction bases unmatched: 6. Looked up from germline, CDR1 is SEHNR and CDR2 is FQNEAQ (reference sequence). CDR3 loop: CASSLVEGARAFF. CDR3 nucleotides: TGTGCCAGCAGCTTAGTCGAGGGGGCAAGAGCTTTCTTT.

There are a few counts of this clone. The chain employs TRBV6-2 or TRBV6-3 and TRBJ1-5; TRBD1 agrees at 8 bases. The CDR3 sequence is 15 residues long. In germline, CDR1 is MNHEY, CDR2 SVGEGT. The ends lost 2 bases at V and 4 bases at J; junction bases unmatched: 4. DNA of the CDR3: TGTGCCAGCAGTTACCGGGGACAGGTAAATCAGCCCCAGCATTTT. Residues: CASSYRGQVNQPQHF.

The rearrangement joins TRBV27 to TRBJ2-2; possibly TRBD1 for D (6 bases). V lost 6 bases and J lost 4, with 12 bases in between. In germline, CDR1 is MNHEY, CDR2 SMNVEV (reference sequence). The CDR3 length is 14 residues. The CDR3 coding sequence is TGTGCCAGCAGATGGACAGACTCCACCGGGGAGCTGTTTTTT. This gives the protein CASRWTDSTGELFF.

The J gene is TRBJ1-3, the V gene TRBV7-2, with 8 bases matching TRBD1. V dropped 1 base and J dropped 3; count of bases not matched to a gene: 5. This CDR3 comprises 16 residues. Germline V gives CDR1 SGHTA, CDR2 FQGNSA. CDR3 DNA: TGTGCCAGCAGCTTAGTGACAGGGGCTGTTGGAAACACCATATATTTT. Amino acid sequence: CASSLVTGAVGNTIYF.

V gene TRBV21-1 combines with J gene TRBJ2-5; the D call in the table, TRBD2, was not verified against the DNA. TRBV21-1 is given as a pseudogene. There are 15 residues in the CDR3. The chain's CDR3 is CASSTLRDSQETQYF. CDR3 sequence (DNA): TGTGCCAGCAGCACCCTCCGGGACTCTCAAGAGACCCAGTACTTC.

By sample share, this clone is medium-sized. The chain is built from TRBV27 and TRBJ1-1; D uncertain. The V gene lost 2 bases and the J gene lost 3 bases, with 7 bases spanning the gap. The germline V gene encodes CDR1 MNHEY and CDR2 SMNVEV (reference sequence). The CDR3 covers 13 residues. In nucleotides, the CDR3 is TGTGCCAGCAGTTTAGAACAGCACACTGAAGCTTTCTTT. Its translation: CASSLEQHTEAFF.

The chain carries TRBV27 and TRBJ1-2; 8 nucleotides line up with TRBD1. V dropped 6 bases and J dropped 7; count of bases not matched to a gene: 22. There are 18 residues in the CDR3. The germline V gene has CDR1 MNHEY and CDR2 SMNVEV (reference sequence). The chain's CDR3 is CASSPGKDRGGGVGGYTF. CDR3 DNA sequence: TGTGCCAGCAGCCCCGGCAAAGACAGGGGCGGGGGTGTAGGTGGCTACACCTTC.

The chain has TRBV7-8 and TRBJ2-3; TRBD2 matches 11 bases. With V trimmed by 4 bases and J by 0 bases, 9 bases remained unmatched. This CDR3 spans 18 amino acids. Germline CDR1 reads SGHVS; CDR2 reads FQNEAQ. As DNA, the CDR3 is TGTGCCAGCAGCTCGGGACTAGCGGCCTCCGGTAGCACAGATACGCAGTATTTT. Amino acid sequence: CASSSGLAASGSTDTQYF.

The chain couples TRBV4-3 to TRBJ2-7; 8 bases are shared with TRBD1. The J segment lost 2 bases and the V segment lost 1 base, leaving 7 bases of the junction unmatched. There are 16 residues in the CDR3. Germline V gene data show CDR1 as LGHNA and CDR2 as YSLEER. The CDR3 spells CASSQGTGWETYEQYF. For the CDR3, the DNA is TGCGCCAGCAGCCAAGGGACAGGGTGGGAAACCTACGAGCAGTACTTC.

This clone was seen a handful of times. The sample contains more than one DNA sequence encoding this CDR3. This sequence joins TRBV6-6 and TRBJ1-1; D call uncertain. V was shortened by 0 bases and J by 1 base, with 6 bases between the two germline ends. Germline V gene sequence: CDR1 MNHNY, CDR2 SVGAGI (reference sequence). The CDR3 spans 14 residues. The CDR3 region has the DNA TGTGCCAGCAGTTACTCGGAGGCGAACACTGAAGCTTTCTTT. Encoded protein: CASSYSEANTEAFF.

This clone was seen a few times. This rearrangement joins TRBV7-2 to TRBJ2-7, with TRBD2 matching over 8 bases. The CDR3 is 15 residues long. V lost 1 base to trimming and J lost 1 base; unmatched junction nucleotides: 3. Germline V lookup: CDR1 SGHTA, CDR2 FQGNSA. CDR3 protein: CASSLVTSVSYEQYF. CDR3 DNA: TGTGCCAGCAGCTTAGTGACTAGCGTATCCTACGAGCAGTACTTC.

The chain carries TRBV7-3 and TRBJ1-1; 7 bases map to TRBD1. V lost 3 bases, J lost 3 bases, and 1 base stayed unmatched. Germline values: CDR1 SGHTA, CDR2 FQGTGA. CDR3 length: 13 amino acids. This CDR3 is CASSFDRDTEAFF. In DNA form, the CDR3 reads TGTGCCAGCAGCTTTGACAGGGACACTGAAGCTTTCTTT.

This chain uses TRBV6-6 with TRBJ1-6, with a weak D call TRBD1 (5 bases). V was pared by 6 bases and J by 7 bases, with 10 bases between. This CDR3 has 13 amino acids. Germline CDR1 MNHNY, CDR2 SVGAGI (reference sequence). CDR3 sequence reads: CASSMTENSPLHF. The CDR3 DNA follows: TGTGCCAGCAGCATGACAGAAAATTCACCCCTCCACTTT.

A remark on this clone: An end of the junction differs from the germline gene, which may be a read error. CDR3 residues: CASSLDGRTYEQYF. The CDR3 DNA is TGTGCTAGCAGCTTAGATGGCAGGACCTACGAGCAGTACTTC. V gene TRBV7-7 combines with J gene TRBJ2-7, with no clear D. Germline assignment: CDR1 SSHAT and CDR2 FNYEAQ (reference sequence). The CDR3 runs to 14 residues. The full variable domain, completed using reference TRBV7-7 and TRBJ2-7, is GAGVSQSPRYKVTKRGQDVTLRCDPISSHATLYWYQQALGQGPEFLTYFNYEAQPDKSGLPSDRFSAERPEGSISTLTIQRTEQRDSAMYRCASSLDGRTYEQYFGPGTRLTVT.

The CDR3 region is CASSPGVGEQYF. In DNA form, the CDR3 reads TGCGCCAGCAGCCCGGGGGTGGGCGAGCAGTACTTC. The chain joins TRBV5-1 to TRBJ2-7; D is possibly TRBD2 (6 bases). Germline V gene lookup returns CDR1 SGHRS and CDR2 YFSETQ. The CDR3 loop spans 12 amino acids. The V gene lost 4 bases and the J gene lost 6 bases, with 11 bases spanning the gap.